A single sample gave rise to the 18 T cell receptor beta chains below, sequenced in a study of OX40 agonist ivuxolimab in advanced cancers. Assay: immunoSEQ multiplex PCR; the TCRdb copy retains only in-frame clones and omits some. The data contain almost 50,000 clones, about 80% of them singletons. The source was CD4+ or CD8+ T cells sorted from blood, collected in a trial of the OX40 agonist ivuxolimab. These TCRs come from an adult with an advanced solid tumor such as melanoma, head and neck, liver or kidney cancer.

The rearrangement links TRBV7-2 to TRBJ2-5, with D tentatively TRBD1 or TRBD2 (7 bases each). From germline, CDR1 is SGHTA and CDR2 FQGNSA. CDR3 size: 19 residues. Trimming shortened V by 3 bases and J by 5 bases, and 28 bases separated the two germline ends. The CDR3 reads CASSFRQGTGGSRSETQYF. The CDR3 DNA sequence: TGTGCCAGCAGCTTTCGACAGGGTACTGGCGGGAGTCGAAGTGAGACCCAGTACTTC.

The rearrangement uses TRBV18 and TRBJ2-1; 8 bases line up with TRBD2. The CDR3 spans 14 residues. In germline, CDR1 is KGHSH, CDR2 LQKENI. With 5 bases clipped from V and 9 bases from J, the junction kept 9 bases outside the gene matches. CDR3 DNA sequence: TGTGCCAGCTCAGGCGGACTAGCTGATCCTGAGCAGTTCTTC. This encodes CASSGGLADPEQFF.

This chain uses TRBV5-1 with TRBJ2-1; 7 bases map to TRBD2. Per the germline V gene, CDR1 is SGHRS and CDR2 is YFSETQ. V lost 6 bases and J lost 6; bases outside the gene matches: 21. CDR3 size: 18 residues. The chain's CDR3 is CASTSGSSGTNNFNEQFF. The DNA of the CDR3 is TGCGCCAGCACCTCGGGGTCTAGCGGAACGAATAATTTCAATGAGCAGTTCTTC.

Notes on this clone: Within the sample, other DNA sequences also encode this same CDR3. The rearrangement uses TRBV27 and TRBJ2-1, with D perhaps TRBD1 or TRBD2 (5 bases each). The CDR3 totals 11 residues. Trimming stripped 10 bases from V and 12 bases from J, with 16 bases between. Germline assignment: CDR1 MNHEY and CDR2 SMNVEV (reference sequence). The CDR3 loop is CANPEGRGQFF. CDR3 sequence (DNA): TGTGCCAACCCCGAGGGGAGAGGGCAGTTCTTC.

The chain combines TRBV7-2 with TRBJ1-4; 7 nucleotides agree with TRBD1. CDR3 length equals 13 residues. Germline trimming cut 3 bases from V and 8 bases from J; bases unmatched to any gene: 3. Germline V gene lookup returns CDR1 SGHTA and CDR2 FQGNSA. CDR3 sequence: CASSFGTAEKLFF. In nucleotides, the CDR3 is TGTGCCAGCAGCTTCGGGACAGCCGAAAAACTGTTTTTT.

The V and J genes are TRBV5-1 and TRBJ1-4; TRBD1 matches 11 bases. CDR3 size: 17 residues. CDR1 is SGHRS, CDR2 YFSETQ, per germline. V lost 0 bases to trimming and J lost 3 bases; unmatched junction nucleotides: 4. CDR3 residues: CASSLVRTGGANEKLFF. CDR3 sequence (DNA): TGCGCCAGCAGCTTGGTTCGGACAGGGGGCGCTAATGAAAAACTGTTTTTT.

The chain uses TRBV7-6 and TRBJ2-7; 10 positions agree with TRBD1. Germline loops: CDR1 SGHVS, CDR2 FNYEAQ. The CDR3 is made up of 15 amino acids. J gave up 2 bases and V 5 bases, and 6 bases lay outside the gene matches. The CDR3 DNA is TGTGCCAGCAGCCCAAGGACAGGGGGACCCTACGAGCAGTACTTC. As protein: CASSPRTGGPYEQYF.

CDR3 amino acids: CASSPLRGSGYTF. The DNA of the CDR3 is TGTGCCAGCTCACCACTTAGGGGTAGCGGCTACACCTTC. This chain links TRBV18 with TRBJ1-2, with a tentative D call TRBD1 (5 bases). V was trimmed by 1 base and J by 8 bases, leaving 11 bases between them. Per germline, CDR1 KGHSH and CDR2 LQKENI. This CDR3 comprises 13 residues.

The CDR3 DNA follows: TGTGCCAGCAGTTTGAGGCGGACAGATACGCAGTATTTT. It is translated as CASSLRRTDTQYF. The chain is built from TRBV6-1 and TRBJ2-3; D is unclear. The CDR3 contains 13 residues. The V and J ends lost 5 bases and 3 bases respectively, with 9 bases between them. The germline CDR1 and CDR2 sequences are MNHNS and SASEGT.

The CDR3 bases are TGTGCCAGCAAGAAGGCGGGAACCACCTACGAGCAGTACTTC. Translated, it gives CASKKAGTTYEQYF. This chain joins TRBV6-6 and TRBJ2-7, with a possible D match to TRBD2 (6 bases). The length of the CDR3 is 14 residues. The V end lost 7 bases, the J end lost 2 bases, and 15 bases lay between the germline ends. Germline V gene lookup returns CDR1 MNHNY and CDR2 SVGAGI (reference sequence).

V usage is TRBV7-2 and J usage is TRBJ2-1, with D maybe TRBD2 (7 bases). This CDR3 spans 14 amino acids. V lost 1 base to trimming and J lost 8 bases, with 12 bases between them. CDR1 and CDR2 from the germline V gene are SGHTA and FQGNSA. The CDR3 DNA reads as TGTGCCAGCAGCTTAGACACAGGGAGGGATGAGCAGTTCTTC. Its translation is CASSLDTGRDEQFF.

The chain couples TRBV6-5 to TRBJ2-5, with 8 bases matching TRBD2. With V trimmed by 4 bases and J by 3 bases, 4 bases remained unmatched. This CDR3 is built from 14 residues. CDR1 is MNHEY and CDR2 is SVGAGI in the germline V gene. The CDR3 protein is CASSSSGPKETQYF. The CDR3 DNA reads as TGTGCCAGCAGTTCTAGCGGGCCTAAAGAGACCCAGTACTTC.

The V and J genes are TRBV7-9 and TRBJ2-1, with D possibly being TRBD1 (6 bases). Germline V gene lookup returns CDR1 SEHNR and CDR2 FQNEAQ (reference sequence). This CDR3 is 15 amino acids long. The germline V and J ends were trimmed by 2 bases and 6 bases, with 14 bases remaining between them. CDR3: CASSLIPTGRNEQFF. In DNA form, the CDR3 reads TGTGCCAGCAGCTTAATCCCGACAGGACGCAATGAGCAGTTCTTC.

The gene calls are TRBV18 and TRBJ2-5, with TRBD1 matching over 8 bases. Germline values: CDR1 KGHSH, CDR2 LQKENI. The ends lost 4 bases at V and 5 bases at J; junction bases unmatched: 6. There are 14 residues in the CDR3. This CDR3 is CASSQNRGKETQYF. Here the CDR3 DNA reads TGTGCCAGCTCACAAAACAGGGGGAAGGAGACCCAGTACTTC.

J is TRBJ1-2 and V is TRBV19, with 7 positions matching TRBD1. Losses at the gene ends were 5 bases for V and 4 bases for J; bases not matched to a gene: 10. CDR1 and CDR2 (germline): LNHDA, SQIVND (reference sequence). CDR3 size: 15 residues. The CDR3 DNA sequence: TGTGCCAGTAGTCGCCGGACAGGCTCTGGCTATGGCTACACCTTC. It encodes CASSRRTGSGYGYTF.

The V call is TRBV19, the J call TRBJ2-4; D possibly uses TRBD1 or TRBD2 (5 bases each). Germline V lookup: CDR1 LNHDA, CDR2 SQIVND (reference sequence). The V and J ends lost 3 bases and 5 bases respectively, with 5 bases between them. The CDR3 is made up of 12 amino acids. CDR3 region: CASSMGENIQYF. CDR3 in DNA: TGTGCCAGTAGTATGGGGGAAAACATTCAGTACTTC.

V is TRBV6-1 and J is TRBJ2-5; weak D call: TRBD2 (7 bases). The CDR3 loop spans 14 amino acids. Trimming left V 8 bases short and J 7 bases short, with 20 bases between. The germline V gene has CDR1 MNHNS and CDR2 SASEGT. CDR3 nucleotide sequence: TGTGCCAGCGGGGAGGGGGGCGGCTCCGGGACCCAGTACTTC. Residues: CASGEGGGSGTQYF.

The CDR3, as DNA: TGTGCCAGCAGTGACTCTCATCCCCGACAGGGCTATGGCTACACCTTC. It codes for CASSDSHPRQGYGYTF. The gene calls are TRBV6-4 and TRBJ1-2; 7 bases line up with TRBD1. The CDR3 contains 16 residues. CDR1 is MRHNA, CDR2 SNTAGT, per germline. The V gene end was trimmed by 0 bases and the J gene end by 4 bases; junction bases not matched to a gene: 8.